The rows below give T cell receptor beta chains drawn from one sample of a study of T cells after somatic rescue of genetic block. Clones were sequenced by immunoSEQ multiplex PCR, and TCRdb holds only the in-frame ones, with some missing. The table has about 88,000 clones, 70% to 90% seen once. What was sequenced was peripheral blood mononuclear cells (PBMCs). These receptors were obtained from a woman between 18 and 29 years old. Each CDR3 is given with its conserved first and last residue. D genes are given only for firm matches. Clone size appears in some rows only: once, few, many, or a class for an expanded clone.

v_gene	abundance	j_gene	d_gene	CDR3nt	CDR3aa
TRBV28	-	TRBJ1-5	-	TGTGCCAGCAGTCCCCCCGGGCGGAGCAATCAGCCCCAGCATTTT	CASSPPGRSNQPQHF
TRBV19	-	TRBJ2-2	-	TGTGCCAGTAGGAAAAGGACAGCCACGAACACCGGGGAGCTGTTTTTT	CASRKRTATNTGELFF
TRBV7-7	-	TRBJ2-2	TRBD1	TGTGCTAGCAGCCTCGGACAGGGGGCGGCCCTAACCGGGGAGCTGTTTTTT	CASSLGQGAALTGELFF
TRBV10-3	-	TRBJ2-1	TRBD2	TGTGCCATCAATTTAGCGGGAGGGCCTCAGGATGAGCAGTTCTTC	CAINLAGGPQDEQFF
TRBV7-9	-	TRBJ2-2	-	TGTGCCAGCAGCTCCAGCCCGGGACGGGACACCGGGGAGCTGTTTTTT	CASSSSPGRDTGELFF
TRBV7-2	-	TRBJ1-1	TRBD1	TGTGCCAGCAGAGCGCAGGGGGCTGAAGCTTTCTTT	CASRAQGAEAFF
TRBV28	-	TRBJ2-7	TRBD1	TGTGCCAGCAGTACCACAGGGGGAACCTACGAGCAGTACTTC	CASSTTGGTYEQYF
TRBV30	-	TRBJ1-5	-	TGTGCCTGGAGTGAAGGGACCTATAGCAATCAGCCCCAGCATTTT	CAWSEGTYSNQPQHF
TRBV30	-	TRBJ1-3	-	TGTGCCTGGGCGAGGGTCCCGAACTCTGGAAACACCATATATTTT	CAWARVPNSGNTIYF
TRBV7-6	few	TRBJ1-4	-	TGTGCCAGCAGCCATCCCCGGGGGAAACTGTTTTTT	CASSHPRGKLFF
TRBV2	-	TRBJ2-3	TRBD1	TGTGCCAGCGGACCAGGGGGAGGCACAGATACGCAGTATTTT	CASGPGGGTDTQYF
TRBV2	-	TRBJ2-5	-	TGTGCCAGCAGTGAAGATCCGACCGCCCGGCAAGAGACCCAGTACTTC	CASSEDPTARQETQYF
TRBV7-9	-	TRBJ2-7	TRBD2	TGTGCCAGCAGCCGTTTGCGGGAGCTGCACTACGAGCAGTACTTC	CASSRLRELHYEQYF
TRBV4-1	-	TRBJ2-7	-	TGCGCCAGCAGCCAAGAAAATAGCGGCTACGAGCAGTACTTC	CASSQENSGYEQYF
TRBV10-3	-	TRBJ1-4	-	TGTGCCATCAGTGAGGTACAGGGTGGCGAAAAACTGTTTTTT	CAISEVQGGEKLFF
TRBV27	-	TRBJ2-5	TRBD2	TGTGCCAGCAGTTTACGATTGGCCGGGACTAGCGGGAGACTGGAAGAGATCCAGTACTTC	CASSLRLAGTSGRLEEIQYF
TRBV14	once	TRBJ2-1	-	TGTGCCAGCAGCCATGGTTCGGGATACAATGAGCAGTTCTTC	CASSHGSGYNEQFF
TRBV30	few	TRBJ1-1	-	TGTGCCTGGGACCTCGAACTGGGAACTGAAGCTTTCTTT	CAWDLELGTEAFF
TRBV18	-	TRBJ1-2	TRBD1	TGTGCCAGCTCACAATCATGGGACAGGACCTCTACTTATGGCTACACCTTC	CASSQSWDRTSTYGYTF
TRBV6-1	-	TRBJ2-1	TRBD1	TGTGCCAGCAGTGCAACACCCGGGACAGCTTACAATGAGCAGTTCTTC	CASSATPGTAYNEQFF
TRBV2	-	TRBJ2-2	-	TGTGCCAGCAGTGCATTTGAGGGCGGGGAGCTGTTTTTT	CASSAFEGGELFF
TRBV10-3	-	TRBJ1-2	TRBD1	TGTGCCATCAGCCCCCGGGACAGGGGGATGCGTGGCTACACCTTC	CAISPRDRGMRGYTF
TRBV5-1	-	TRBJ1-4	-	TGCGCCAGCAGCCCTGGACAGCCAAATGAAAAACTGTTTTTT	CASSPGQPNEKLFF
TRBV29-1	once	TRBJ2-1	TRBD1	TGCAGCGTTGAGGGACAGGGGCTCTACAATGAGCAGTTCTTC	CSVEGQGLYNEQFF
TRBV7-6	-	TRBJ2-6	-	TGTGCCAGCAGCCGAGGCTTCTCTGGGGCCAACGTCCTGACTTTC	CASSRGFSGANVLTF
TRBV6-1	-	TRBJ1-4	-	TGTGCCAGCCTTCCAAGGGGGGGCTTTGAAAAACTGTTTTTT	CASLPRGGFEKLFF
TRBV11-3	-	TRBJ2-5	-	TGTGCCAGCAGCTTAGATCTGCAGGGTGGGACCCAGTACTTC	CASSLDLQGGTQYF
TRBV18	-	TRBJ2-3	-	TGTGCCAGCTCACCCCTGGGCAAGACAGATACGCAGTATTTT	CASSPLGKTDTQYF
TRBV27	-	TRBJ2-2	-	TGTGCCAGCAGTCTATCATCCGACCCCGGGTTAGGGTCAAACACCGGGGAGCTGTTTTTT	CASSLSSDPGLGSNTGELFF
TRBV5-4	-	TRBJ1-2	-	TGTGCCAGCAGCTTGGGACAGCAAGTATACTATGGCTACACCTTC	CASSLGQQVYYGYTF
TRBV18	-	TRBJ1-2	TRBD1	TGTGCCAGCTCACCCAAGCATTCTAGGACAGGGGGGATGCGTGGCTACACCTTC	CASSPKHSRTGGMRGYTF
TRBV5-1	-	TRBJ2-3	TRBD1	TGCGCCAGCAGCTTGCGTACAGGGGGTAGCACAGATACGCAGTATTTT	CASSLRTGGSTDTQYF
TRBV15	-	TRBJ2-7	-	TGTGCCACCAGCAGAGTAAGCTACGAGCAGTACTTC	CATSRVSYEQYF
TRBV28	-	TRBJ1-5	-	TGTGCCAGCAGTTTAGACTGGGCAGACTCCATAGCAATCATCCAGCCCCAGCATTTT	CASSLDWADSIAIIQPQHF
TRBV4-1	-	TRBJ1-1	TRBD1	TGCGCCAGCAGCCAAGAGGGAGTAACAGGGGTGAGCACTGAAGCTTTCTTT	CASSQEGVTGVSTEAFF
TRBV5-1	-	TRBJ2-2	-	TGCGCCAGCGGACGGGGAAGGGGCACCGGGGAGCTGTTTTTT	CASGRGRGTGELFF
TRBV28	-	TRBJ2-1	TRBD2	TGTGCCAGCAGGGGTGGGGGGGACAATGAGCAGTTCTTC	CASRGGGDNEQFF
TRBV18	-	TRBJ2-5	-	TGTGCCAGCTCACCACACAACAGTCGAGAGACCCAGTACTTC	CASSPHNSRETQYF
TRBV4-2	-	TRBJ2-3	TRBD2	TGTGCCAGCAGCCAAGATGGGTTAGCGGGCCCATCAGATACGCAGTATTTT	CASSQDGLAGPSDTQYF
TRBV7-7	-	TRBJ2-1	TRBD2	TGTGCTAGCAGCTTAGGACTAGCAGACAATGAGCAGTTCTTC	CASSLGLADNEQFF
TRBV9	-	TRBJ1-1	-	TGTGCCAGCAGCGAGACTCCTATGAACACTGAAGCTTTCTTT	CASSETPMNTEAFF
TRBV5-4	-	TRBJ1-1	-	TGTGCCAGCAGCATGGCCGGGACGGGTGAAGCTTTCTTT	CASSMAGTGEAFF
TRBV11-3	-	TRBJ2-5	TRBD2	TGTGCCAGCAGCCAATGGGGGGGAGAGACCCAGTACTTC	CASSQWGGETQYF
TRBV10-3	once	TRBJ2-7	TRBD2	TGTGCCACTGGACTAGCGGGGACCTACGAGCAGTACTTC	CATGLAGTYEQYF